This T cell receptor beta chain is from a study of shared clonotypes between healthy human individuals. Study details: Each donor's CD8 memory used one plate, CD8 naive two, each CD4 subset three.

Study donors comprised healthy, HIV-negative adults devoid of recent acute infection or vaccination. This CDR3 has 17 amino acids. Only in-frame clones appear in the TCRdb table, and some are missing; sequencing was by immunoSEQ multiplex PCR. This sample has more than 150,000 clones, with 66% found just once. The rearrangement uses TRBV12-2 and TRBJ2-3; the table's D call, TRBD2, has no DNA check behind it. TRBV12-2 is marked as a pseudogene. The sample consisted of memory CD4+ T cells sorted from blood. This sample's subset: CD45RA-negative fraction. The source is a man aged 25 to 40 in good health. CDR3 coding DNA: TGTGCAAGTCGCTTTAGCATGCGGGGGGGATACACAGATACGCAGTATTTT. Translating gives CASRFSMRGGYTDTQYF.